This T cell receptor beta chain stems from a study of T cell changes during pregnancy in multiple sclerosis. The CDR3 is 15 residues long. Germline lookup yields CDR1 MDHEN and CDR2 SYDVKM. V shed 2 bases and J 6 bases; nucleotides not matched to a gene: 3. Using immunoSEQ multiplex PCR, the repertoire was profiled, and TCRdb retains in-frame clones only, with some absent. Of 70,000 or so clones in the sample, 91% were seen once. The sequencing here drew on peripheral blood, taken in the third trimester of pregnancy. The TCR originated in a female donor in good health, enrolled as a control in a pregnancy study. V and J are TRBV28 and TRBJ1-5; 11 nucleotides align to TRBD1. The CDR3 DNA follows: TGTGCCAGCAGTTTAACCGGGACAGGGGGTCAGCCCCAGCATTTT. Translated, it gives CASSLTGTGGQPQHF.